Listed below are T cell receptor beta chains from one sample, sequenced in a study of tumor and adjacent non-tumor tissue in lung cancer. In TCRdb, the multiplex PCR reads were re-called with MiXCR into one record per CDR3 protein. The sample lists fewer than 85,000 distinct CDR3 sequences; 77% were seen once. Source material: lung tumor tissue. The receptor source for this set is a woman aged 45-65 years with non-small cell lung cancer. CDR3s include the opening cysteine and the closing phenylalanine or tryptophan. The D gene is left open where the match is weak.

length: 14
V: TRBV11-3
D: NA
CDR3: CANSSTWEGGIQYF

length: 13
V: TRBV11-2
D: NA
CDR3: CVSSLVGNYGYTF

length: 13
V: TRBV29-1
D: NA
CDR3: CNVASGVGYEQYF

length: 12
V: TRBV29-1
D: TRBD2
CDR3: CGGGRTRETRYF

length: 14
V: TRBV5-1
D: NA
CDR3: CVSSLASGQETQYF

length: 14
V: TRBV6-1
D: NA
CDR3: CARSEGLHTDTQCF

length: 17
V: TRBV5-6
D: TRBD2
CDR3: CASDSYRNSGRSDTQYF

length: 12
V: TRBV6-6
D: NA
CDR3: CTSRGPQETQYF

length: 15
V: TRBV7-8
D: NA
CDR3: CASSVLTRVGQSQHF

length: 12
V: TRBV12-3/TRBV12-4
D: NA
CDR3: CARRGQAYEQYF

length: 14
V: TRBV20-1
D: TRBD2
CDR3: CSPGTTSGSYEQYF

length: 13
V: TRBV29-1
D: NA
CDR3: CSVPRATNNEQFF

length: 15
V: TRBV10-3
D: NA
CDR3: CTISEGGLPKNIQYF

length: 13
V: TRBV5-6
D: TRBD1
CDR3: CASSSTGHSEQFF

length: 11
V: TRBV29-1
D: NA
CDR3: CSVLAGLGYAF

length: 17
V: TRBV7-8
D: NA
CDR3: CASSRGPVGTSTDTQYF

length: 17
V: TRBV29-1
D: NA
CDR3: CSVEGFGGVTSYIEQFF

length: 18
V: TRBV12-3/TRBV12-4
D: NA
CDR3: CASSRHTFGLTNTGELFF

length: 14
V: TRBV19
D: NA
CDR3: CASSCGKDTGEPFF

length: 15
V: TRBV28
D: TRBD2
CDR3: CASNTGGSGTVEQYF

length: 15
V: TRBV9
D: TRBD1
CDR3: CASSAEGALNNEQFF

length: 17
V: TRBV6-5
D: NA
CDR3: CASSYSGGGGSKHIQYF

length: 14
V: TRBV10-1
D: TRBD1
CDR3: CASSDRAENSPLHF

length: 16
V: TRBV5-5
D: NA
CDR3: CASSLSLGNRAYEQYF

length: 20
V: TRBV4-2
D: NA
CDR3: CASSQSRTRSDSSYNSPLHF

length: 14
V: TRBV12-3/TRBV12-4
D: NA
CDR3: CASRFGGDVYGYTF